The T cell receptor beta chain under discussion was sequenced for a study of molecular identifiers for immune sequencing clone quantification. Study in general: Five portions were made in replicates from RNA of 20,000 or 100,000 naive CD8 cells, and four underwent sequencing.

Previously described methods and listed TCR primers produced bulk TCR libraries. TCRdb passed the PCR reads through MiXCR, listing each CDR3 protein once. The data show about 640,000 distinct CDR3 sequences, less than 20% seen once. Naive CD8 T cells were FACS-sorted by CD8+CD4-CCR7+CD45RA+ markers. The CDR3 is made up of 14 amino acids. V lost 1 base and J lost 0, with 7 bases in between. Germline lookup yields CDR1 MNHEY and CDR2 SVGEGT. This clonotype was sampled from a human donor in good health. Some libraries in this study had Jurkat cell RNA spiked in. The chain links TRBV6-2 or TRBV6-3 to TRBJ2-7; TRBD1 or TRBD2 may be the D gene (5 bases each). Source material: naive CD8+ T cells from blood, with Jurkat cell RNA spiked in. The subset is: FACS-sorted CD8+CD4-CCR7+CD45RA+ naive T cells. DNA for the CDR3: TGTGCCAGCAGTTACTTGGGGGTCTCCTACGAGCAGTACTTC. Translation gives CASSYLGVSYEQYF.